This note documents a single T cell receptor (beta chain) sequence. Its matching antigen is unknown. Clones were sequenced by immunoSEQ multiplex PCR, and TCRdb holds only the in-frame ones, with some missing. The sample shows 130,000 to 150,000 clones, 90% of them seen only once. This sample is drawn from a study of T cell responses to AZD1222 COVID-19 vaccine. Study-level background: Second doses that came at about 4 or about 12 weeks were put together.

Broader study findings: The donors showed a predominance of white British ancestry and of females, with possible underestimation of clonal diversity. Every sample of the repertoires postdated the peak T cell response.

This CDR3 contains 16 residues. The V gene end was trimmed by 4 bases and the J gene end by 5 bases; junction bases not matched to a gene: 9. The germline V gene encodes CDR1 ENHRY and CDR2 SYGVKD. The chain joins TRBV10-3 to TRBJ2-2; 8 bases are shared with TRBD1. The clonotype was recovered from an adult in good health. Sequencing was performed on peripheral blood, taken on day 0 of AZD1222 vaccination. The CDR3 DNA sequence: TGTGCCATCAGTGCGCCAGACAGGGGCCGAACCGGGGAGCTGTTTTTT. This codes for CAISAPDRGRTGELFF.